Listed here are 24 T cell receptor beta chains from one sample, sequenced in a study of CD8 T cells in ankylosing spondylitis. The study, taken as a whole, reports: Within ankylosing spondylitis blood, a TCR beta motif made up of eight highly homologous variants appeared to be characteristic.

These receptors lack a known antigen. TCRdb redid the calling of the 5' RACE reads with MiXCR, one entry per CDR3 protein. The data contain about 800,000 distinct CDR3 sequences, roughly 10% of them singletons. Sequencing was done on a sample of blood, either unsorted or a sorted T cell fraction (not recorded which). The receptor set was obtained from a male donor with ankylosing spondylitis.

This clonotype has at least ten counts. This rearrangement joins TRBV10-3 to TRBJ1-6; D is undetermined. Germline V gene data show CDR1 as ENHRY and CDR2 as SYGVKD. V was pared by 3 bases and J by 9 bases, with 15 bases between. The CDR3 totals 15 residues. This chain's CDR3 is CAISEIGQQTSPLHF. CDR3 nucleotide sequence: TGTGCCATCAGTGAAATTGGGCAACAAACTTCACCCCTCCACTTT.

This clonotype was recorded once. The chain has TRBV11-2 and TRBJ2-1; TRBD2 agrees at 7 bases. The CDR3 has 12 amino acids. Trimming removed 9 bases from V and 3 bases from J; junction bases left unmatched: 2. Germline CDR1 is SGHAT and CDR2 is FQNNGV. The CDR3 loop is CASGGDYNEQFF. CDR3 sequence (DNA): TGTGCCAGTGGGGGGGACTACAATGAGCAGTTCTTC.

The chain carries TRBV7-9 and TRBJ1-2, with 8 nucleotides matching TRBD1. Per germline, CDR1 SEHNR and CDR2 FQNEAQ (reference sequence). The J segment lost 0 bases and the V segment lost 4 bases, leaving 10 bases of the junction unmatched. This CDR3 is built from 17 residues. The CDR3 reads CASSSVPGQEANYGYTF. The DNA of the CDR3 is TGTGCCAGCAGCTCCGTCCCGGGACAGGAAGCTAACTATGGCTACACCTTC.

This clonotype was counted only a few times. J is TRBJ2-2 and V is TRBV27, with D perhaps given as TRBD1 or TRBD2 (6 bases each). V was trimmed by 3 bases and J by 0 bases, leaving 11 bases between them. Germline V gives CDR1 MNHEY, CDR2 SMNVEV (reference sequence). The CDR3 has 16 amino acids. Here the CDR3 reads CASSLGGRTNTGELFF. The CDR3 coding sequence is TGTGCCAGCAGTTTGGGGGGCCGGACGAACACCGGGGAGCTGTTTTTT.

The V call is TRBV7-2, the J call TRBJ1-4; D is unclear. Germline-derived CDR1 and CDR2 are SGHTA and FQGNSA. The CDR3 consists of 13 residues. V lost 3 bases and J 6 bases, leaving 8 bases between the germline ends. The CDR3 protein is CASSLVLDEKLFF. CDR3 nucleotides: TGTGCCAGCAGCTTGGTGTTAGATGAAAAACTGTTTTTT.

This chain joins TRBV20-1 and TRBJ2-5; D possibly corresponds to TRBD1 (5 bases). V was shortened by 2 bases and J by 5 bases, with 12 bases between the two germline ends. This CDR3 region has 13 residues. Looked up from germline, CDR1 is DFQATT and CDR2 is SNEGSKA (reference sequence). The DNA of the CDR3 is TGCAGTGCTAGACCCAGGGTGGCGGAGACCCAGTACTTC. As protein: CSARPRVAETQYF.

J is TRBJ1-4 and V is TRBV15; D unclear. The germline gives CDR1 LNHNV, CDR2 YYDKDF (reference sequence). The CDR3 is 14 residues long. V lost 5 bases to trimming and J lost 6 bases, with 13 bases between them. This CDR3 reads CATSPTMADEKLFF. The CDR3 DNA reads as TGTGCCACCAGCCCGACAATGGCGGATGAAAAACTGTTTTTT.

The genes are TRBV28 and TRBJ2-1, with D perhaps given as TRBD1 or TRBD2 (5 bases each). Trimming took 6 bases from V and 2 from J, leaving 17 bases between them. Germline V gene lookup returns CDR1 MDHEN and CDR2 SYDVKM. The CDR3 spans 16 residues. This chain's CDR3 is CASSSASGATYNEQFF. The CDR3 nucleotides are TGTGCCAGCAGCTCTGCGTCCGGGGCTACCTACAATGAGCAGTTCTTC.

The V call is TRBV24-1, the J call TRBJ2-2; 8 nucleotides align to TRBD1. Germline lookup yields CDR1 KGHDR and CDR2 SFDVKD. V was clipped by 7 bases and J by 6 bases; unmatched bases: 3. This CDR3 contains 13 residues. Written as DNA, the CDR3 is TGTGCCACCAGGGACAGGGAGGCCGGGGAGCTGTTTTTT. Protein sequence: CATRDREAGELFF.

This rearrangement joins TRBV20-1 to TRBJ2-1; TRBD2 is a possible D gene (5 bases). V was cut by 4 bases and J by 6 bases, with 13 bases left in between. The CDR3 spans 13 residues. In germline, CDR1 is DFQATT, CDR2 SNEGSKA (reference sequence). The CDR3 DNA follows: TGCAGTGCTACCCCGGACTGGTTCAATGAGCAGTTCTTC. Translated, it gives CSATPDWFNEQFF.

The rearrangement links TRBV5-1 to TRBJ2-3; 7 positions match TRBD2. The CDR3 runs 14 residues. The V gene end was trimmed by 5 bases and the J gene end by 2 bases; junction bases not matched to a gene: 5. Looked up from germline, CDR1 is SGHRS and CDR2 is YFSETQ. The CDR3 loop reads CASRWAGDTDTQYF. Written as DNA, the CDR3 is TGCGCCAGCAGATGGGCGGGGGACACAGATACGCAGTATTTT.

This clonotype showed up just a few times. This chain joins TRBV18 and TRBJ1-6; D is perhaps TRBD1 (5 bases). This CDR3 is built from 14 residues. The V gene lost 2 bases and the J gene lost 10 bases, with 12 bases spanning the gap. Germline CDR1 reads KGHSH; CDR2 reads LQKENI. The CDR3 is CASSPSRGDSPLHF. The CDR3 DNA reads as TGTGCCAGCTCACCATCAAGAGGGGACTCACCCCTCCACTTT.

This clonotype was detected a few times. The V gene is TRBV20-1, the J gene TRBJ2-3; TRBD1 or TRBD2 may be the D gene (7 bases each). CDR1 and CDR2 from the germline V gene are DFQATT and SNEGSKA (reference sequence). Trimming removed 6 bases from V and 7 bases from J, with 17 bases in between. This CDR3 contains 13 residues. CDR3 nucleotide sequence: TGCAGTGCACATCGACAGGGACTACATACGCAGTATTTT. Its translation: CSAHRQGLHTQYF.

This clonotype was found a few times. The chain recombines TRBV6-2 or TRBV6-3 with TRBJ2-4; perhaps D is TRBD1 or TRBD2 (5 bases each). CDR3 size: 16 residues. Germline CDR1 and CDR2: MNHEY and SVGEGT. Deletions cut 6 bases from V and 1 base from J, with 16 bases between. The CDR3 nucleotides read TGTGCCAGCAGACCCGGGACGGCCTTGGCCAAAAACATTCAGTACTTC. Translating gives CASRPGTALAKNIQYF.

The V and J genes are TRBV18 and TRBJ1-4; tentatively, D is TRBD1 (5 bases). Germline lookup yields CDR1 KGHSH and CDR2 LQKENI. CDR3 length: 15 amino acids. The V and J ends lost 2 bases and 7 bases respectively, with 14 bases between them. The CDR3 sequence: CASSPISQGPEKLFF. The CDR3 DNA reads as TGTGCCAGCTCACCAATATCGCAGGGTCCTGAAAAACTGTTTTTT. The full variable domain, its missing parts supplied by reference TRBV18 and TRBJ1-4, is NAGVMQNPRHLVRRRGQEARLRCSPMKGHSHVYWYRQLPEEGLKFMVYLQKENIIDESGMPKERFSAEFPKEGPSILRIQQVVRGDSAAYFCASSPISQGPEKLFFGSGTQLSVL.

The V call is TRBV10-1, the J call TRBJ1-6, with 7 bases identical to TRBD1. The germline CDR1 and CDR2 sequences are WNHNN and SYGVQD (reference sequence). The length of the CDR3 is 14 residues. J gave up 11 bases and V 6 bases, and 10 bases lay outside the gene matches. The CDR3 region is CASSHDREETPLHF. The CDR3 DNA sequence: TGCGCCAGCAGCCATGACAGGGAAGAGACACCCCTCCACTTT.

A few counts support this clonotype. In DNA, the CDR3 is TGCGCCAGCAGCCCCTCCCCCAATCAGCCCCAGCATTTT. Translation gives CASSPSPNQPQHF. The chain carries TRBV5-1 and TRBJ1-5; the D is unclear. The germline V and J ends were trimmed by 4 bases and 3 bases, with 8 bases remaining between them. The CDR3 contains 13 residues. Germline V gives CDR1 SGHRS, CDR2 YFSETQ. The full variable domain, its missing parts supplied by reference TRBV5-1 and TRBJ1-5, is KAGVTQTPRYLIKTRGQQVTLSCSPISGHRSVSWYQQTPGQGLQFLFEYFSETQRNKGNFPGRFSGRQFSNSRSEMNVSTLELGDSALYLCASSPSPNQPQHFGDGTRLSIL.

This clonotype has only a few counts. The chain links TRBV10-3 to TRBJ2-5; 7 nucleotides align to TRBD1. Germline V gene lookup returns CDR1 ENHRY and CDR2 SYGVKD. The CDR3 length is 13 residues. The V segment lost 11 bases and the J segment 4 bases; nucleotides outside the gene matches: 10. The CDR3 coding sequence is TGTGCCTCTAATACAGGGGTGGCAGAGACCCAGTACTTC. It codes for CASNTGVAETQYF.

This clonotype was detected a few times. The chain couples TRBV28 to TRBJ2-1; possibly TRBD2 for D (6 bases). The length of the CDR3 is 14 residues. V lost 6 bases to trimming and J lost 8 bases, with 17 bases between them. Germline V gene sequence: CDR1 MDHEN, CDR2 SYDVKM. The chain's CDR3 is CASSPAGSVDEQFF. The CDR3 DNA follows: TGTGCCAGCAGCCCCGCGGGGTCTGTCGATGAGCAGTTCTTC.

This clonotype was counted many times. CDR3 bases: TGTGCCATCAGCGGGGTTTCGGGAGTTGCAGAGACCCAGTACTTC. Translation gives CAISGVSGVAETQYF. The V and J genes are TRBV10-3 and TRBJ2-5, with D perhaps TRBD2 (6 bases). The germline V and J ends were trimmed by 6 bases and 4 bases, with 18 bases remaining between them. The germline V gene encodes CDR1 ENHRY and CDR2 SYGVKD. The CDR3 extends over 15 amino acids.

V and J are TRBV27 and TRBJ2-1, with TRBD2 identical over 7 bases. Germline CDR1 is MNHEY and CDR2 is SMNVEV (reference sequence). V dropped 6 bases and J dropped 7; count of bases not matched to a gene: 12. The CDR3 is 15 residues long. The CDR3: CASSSLGAGRNEQFF. The DNA for the CDR3 is TGTGCCAGCAGCTCCCTAGGAGCGGGGCGTAATGAGCAGTTCTTC.

In this sample, this clonotype turned up many times. This chain joins TRBV20-1 and TRBJ1-5; D is unclear. Germline-derived CDR1 and CDR2 are DFQATT and SNEGSKA (reference sequence). The V end was cut by 4 bases, the J end by 2 bases, with 9 bases between. The CDR3 totals 13 residues. The CDR3 here is CSAIREGNQPQHF. DNA of the CDR3: TGCAGTGCTATAAGGGAAGGCAATCAGCCCCAGCATTTT.

This clonotype was picked up a small number of times. The genes are TRBV12-3 or TRBV12-4 and TRBJ1-1, with 10 bases that match TRBD1. There are 16 residues in the CDR3. Trimming at V came to 6 bases and at J to 0 bases, leaving 7 bases not matched to a gene. The CDR3 spells CASRTGTGVLNTEAFF. The CDR3 DNA is TGTGCCAGCAGGACCGGGACAGGGGTTTTGAACACTGAAGCTTTCTTT.

This clonotype has only a few counts. The chain combines TRBV6-2 or TRBV6-3 with TRBJ2-2, with D perhaps given as TRBD1 or TRBD2 (5 bases each). Germline V gene lookup returns CDR1 MNHEY and CDR2 SVGEGT. V was clipped by 7 bases and J by 0 bases, with 12 bases between them. The CDR3 is made up of 15 amino acids. The CDR3 DNA sequence: TGTGCCAGCATTAGGCGAGGGGCGAACACCGGGGAGCTGTTTTTT. This codes for CASIRRGANTGELFF.